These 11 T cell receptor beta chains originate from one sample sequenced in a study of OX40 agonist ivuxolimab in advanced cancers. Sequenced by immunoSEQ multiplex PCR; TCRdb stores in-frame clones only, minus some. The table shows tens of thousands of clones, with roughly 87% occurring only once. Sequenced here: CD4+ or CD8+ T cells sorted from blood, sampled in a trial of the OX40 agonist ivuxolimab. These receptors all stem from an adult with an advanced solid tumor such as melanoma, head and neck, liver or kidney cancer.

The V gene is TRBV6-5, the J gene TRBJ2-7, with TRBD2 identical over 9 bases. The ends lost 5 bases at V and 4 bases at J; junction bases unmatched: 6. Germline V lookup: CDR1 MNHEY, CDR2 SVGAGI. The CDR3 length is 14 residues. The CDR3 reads CASSGAGGRYEQYF. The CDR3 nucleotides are TGTGCCAGCAGTGGAGCGGGAGGTAGATACGAGCAGTACTTC.

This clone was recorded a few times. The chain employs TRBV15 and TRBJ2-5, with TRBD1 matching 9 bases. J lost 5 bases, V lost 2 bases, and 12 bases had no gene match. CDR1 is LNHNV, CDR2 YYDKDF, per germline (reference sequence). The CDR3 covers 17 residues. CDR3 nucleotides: TGTGCCACCAGCAGAATCCCGCGGGACAGGGCGGGGGAGACCCAGTACTTC. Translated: CATSRIPRDRAGETQYF.

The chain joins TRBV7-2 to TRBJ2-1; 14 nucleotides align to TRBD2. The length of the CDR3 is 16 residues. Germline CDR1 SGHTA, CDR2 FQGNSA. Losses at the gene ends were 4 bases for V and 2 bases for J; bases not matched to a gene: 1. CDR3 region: CASSWGLAGAYNEQFF. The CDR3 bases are TGTGCCAGCAGCTGGGGACTAGCGGGGGCCTACAATGAGCAGTTCTTC.

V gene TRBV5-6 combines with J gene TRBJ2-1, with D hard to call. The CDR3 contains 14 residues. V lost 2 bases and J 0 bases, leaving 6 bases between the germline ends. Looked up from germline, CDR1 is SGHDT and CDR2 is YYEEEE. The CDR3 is CASSLRASYNEQFF. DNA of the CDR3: TGTGCCAGCAGCTTAAGGGCCTCCTACAATGAGCAGTTCTTC.

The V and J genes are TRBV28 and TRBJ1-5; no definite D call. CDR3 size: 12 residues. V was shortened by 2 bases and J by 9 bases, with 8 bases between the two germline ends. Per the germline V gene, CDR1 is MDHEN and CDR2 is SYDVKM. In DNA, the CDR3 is TGTGCCAGCAGTTTAAGGTGGGGGCCCCAGCATTTT. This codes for CASSLRWGPQHF.

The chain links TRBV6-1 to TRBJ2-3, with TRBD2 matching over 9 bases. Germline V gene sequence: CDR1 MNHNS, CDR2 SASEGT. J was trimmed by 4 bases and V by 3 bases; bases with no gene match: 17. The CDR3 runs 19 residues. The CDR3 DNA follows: TGTGCCAGCAGTGATTGGGACAGTAGCGGGAGAGTGCTTGCAGATACGCAGTATTTT. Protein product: CASSDWDSSGRVLADTQYF.

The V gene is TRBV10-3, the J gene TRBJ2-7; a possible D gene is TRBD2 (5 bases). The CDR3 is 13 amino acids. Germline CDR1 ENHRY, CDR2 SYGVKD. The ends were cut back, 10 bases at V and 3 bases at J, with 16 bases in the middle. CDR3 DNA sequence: TGTGCCACCAGATTCGGGGATTTCTACGAGCAGTACTTC. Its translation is CATRFGDFYEQYF.

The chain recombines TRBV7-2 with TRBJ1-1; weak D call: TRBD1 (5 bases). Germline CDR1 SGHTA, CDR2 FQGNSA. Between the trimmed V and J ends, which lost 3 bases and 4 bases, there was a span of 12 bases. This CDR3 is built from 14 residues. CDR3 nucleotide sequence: TGTGCCAGCAGCTTCCAGGGTCAGGGCACTGAAGCTTTCTTT. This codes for CASSFQGQGTEAFF.

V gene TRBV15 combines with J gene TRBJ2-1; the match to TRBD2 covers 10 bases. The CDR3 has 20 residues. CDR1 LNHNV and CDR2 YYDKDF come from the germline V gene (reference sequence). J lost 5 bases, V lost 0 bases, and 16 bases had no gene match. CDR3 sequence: CATSRDLRTSGPGVHNEQFF. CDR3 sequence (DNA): TGTGCCACCAGCAGAGATCTCCGGACTAGCGGCCCAGGGGTCCACAATGAGCAGTTCTTC.

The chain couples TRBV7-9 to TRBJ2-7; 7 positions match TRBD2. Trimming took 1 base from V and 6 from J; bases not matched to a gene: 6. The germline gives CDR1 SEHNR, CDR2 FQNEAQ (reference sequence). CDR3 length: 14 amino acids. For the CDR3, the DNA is TGTGCCAGCAGCTTAGGGGGGGGGACCCCCGAGCAGTACTTC. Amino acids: CASSLGGGTPEQYF. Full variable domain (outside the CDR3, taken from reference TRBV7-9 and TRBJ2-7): DTGVSQNPRHKITKRGQNVTFRCDPISEHNRLYWYRQTLGQGPEFLTYFQNEAQLEKSRLLSDRFSAERPKGSFSTLEIQRTEQGDSAMYLCASSLGGGTPEQYFGPGTRLTVT.

The CDR3 nucleotides are TGTGCCAGTAGGAATTCGGGGAGGACAAGGGAATCGGGCTACACCTTC. This encodes CASRNSGRTRESGYTF. The chain carries TRBV19 and TRBJ1-2; tentative D call: TRBD1 (5 bases). This CDR3 has 16 residues. Trimming pared 6 bases from V and 8 bases from J, leaving 25 bases between. Germline V gene data show CDR1 as LNHDA and CDR2 as SQIVND (reference sequence).